These T cell receptor beta chains were read from a single sample in a study of preoperative IRX-2 immunotherapy in early breast cancer. Here immunoSEQ multiplex PCR was the method, and the copy in TCRdb shows in-frame clones only, minus some. This table holds approximately 26,000 clones, around 75% found once. The sequences come from lymph node tissue, collected before IRX-2 immunotherapy. The origin of the receptors is a human donor with breast cancer. CDR3s include the opening cysteine and the closing phenylalanine or tryptophan. Fields, in order: D gene, clone size, V gene, J gene, CDR3 DNA, CDR3 protein. The D gene is left open where the match is weak. Clone size, where shown, is once, few, many, or a class for clones that have expanded.

d_gene: TRBD1; abundance: .; v_gene: TRBV6-8; j_gene: TRBJ2-2; CDR3nt: TGTGCCAGCAGTTATCCGGGACAGGTTTACACCGGGGAGCTGTTTTTT; CDR3aa: CASSYPGQVYTGELFF
d_gene: TRBD1; abundance: few; v_gene: TRBV19; j_gene: TRBJ1-4; CDR3nt: TGTGCCACCACAGGGGCGCTTGCAACTAATGAAAAACTGTTTTTT; CDR3aa: CATTGALATNEKLFF
d_gene: .; abundance: few; v_gene: TRBV28; j_gene: TRBJ2-7; CDR3nt: TGTGCCAGCACCGGGGAGGGGGCGCGGCGCGAGCAGTACTTC; CDR3aa: CASTGEGARREQYF
d_gene: .; abundance: .; v_gene: TRBV7-1; j_gene: TRBJ2-5; CDR3nt: TGTGCCAGCAGTCCAAGGGGGACGGAGACCCAGTACTTC; CDR3aa: CASSPRGTETQYF
d_gene: .; abundance: .; v_gene: TRBV15; j_gene: TRBJ1-2; CDR3nt: TGTGCCACCAGCGTAACACAGGAAATACATGGCTACACCTTC; CDR3aa: CATSVTQEIHGYTF
d_gene: .; abundance: .; v_gene: TRBV28; j_gene: TRBJ1-4; CDR3nt: TGTGCCAGTGCCACGGCCGCAACTAATGAAAAACTGTTTTTT; CDR3aa: CASATAATNEKLFF
d_gene: TRBD1; abundance: .; v_gene: TRBV6-8; j_gene: TRBJ1-1; CDR3nt: TGTGCCAGCAGTTCGTTGGACAGGGCGAACACTGAAGCTTTCTTT; CDR3aa: CASSSLDRANTEAFF
d_gene: .; abundance: .; v_gene: TRBV6-8; j_gene: TRBJ2-1; CDR3nt: TGTGCCAGCAGCGCCGGGACAACCTACAATGAGCAGTTCTTC; CDR3aa: CASSAGTTYNEQFF
d_gene: .; abundance: .; v_gene: TRBV6-8; j_gene: TRBJ1-3; CDR3nt: TGTGCCAGCAGCCGCTCGTCGGACCGGGACACCATATATTTT; CDR3aa: CASSRSSDRDTIYF
d_gene: .; abundance: few; v_gene: TRBV6-8; j_gene: TRBJ1-5; CDR3nt: TGTGCCAGCAGTTCGTCCTTCTGGAGCAATCAGCCCCAGCATTTT; CDR3aa: CASSSSFWSNQPQHF
d_gene: .; abundance: .; v_gene: TRBV25-1; j_gene: TRBJ2-7; CDR3nt: TGTGCCAGCAGTGAAGGCAGGGGTGGGTACGAGCAGTACTTC; CDR3aa: CASSEGRGGYEQYF
d_gene: .; abundance: .; v_gene: TRBV11-3; j_gene: TRBJ1-2; CDR3nt: TGTGCCAGCCAGGTTGGGCAGGGGCTTAACTATGGCTACACCTTC; CDR3aa: CASQVGQGLNYGYTF
d_gene: .; abundance: .; v_gene: TRBV7-5; j_gene: TRBJ1-3; CDR3nt: TGTGCCAGCAGCTTACGTACAGGGTCGGGCAGAAACACCATATATTTT; CDR3aa: CASSLRTGSGRNTIYF
d_gene: TRBD1; abundance: .; v_gene: TRBV6-8; j_gene: TRBJ2-7; CDR3nt: TGTGCCAGCAGTTACTCAAAGGACAGGGGGCACGAGCAGTACTTC; CDR3aa: CASSYSKDRGHEQYF
d_gene: .; abundance: .; v_gene: TRBV6-8; j_gene: TRBJ2-7; CDR3nt: TGTGCCAGCAGAAGGGGCAGGGGAACCTACGAGCAGTACTTC; CDR3aa: CASRRGRGTYEQYF
d_gene: .; abundance: once; v_gene: TRBV6-8; j_gene: TRBJ1-1; CDR3nt: TGTGCCAGCAGTTATGTGGGGGGGAACACTGAAGCTTTCTTT; CDR3aa: CASSYVGGNTEAFF
d_gene: TRBD1; abundance: .; v_gene: TRBV10-1; j_gene: TRBJ2-5; CDR3nt: TGCGCCAGCAGTGGGGACAGGGGGGTGGAGACCCAGTACTTC; CDR3aa: CASSGDRGVETQYF
d_gene: .; abundance: .; v_gene: TRBV5-1; j_gene: TRBJ1-4; CDR3nt: TGCGCCAGCAGCGAATTTTCTTGGGGGGCTTGGGGAGAAAAACTGTTTTTT; CDR3aa: CASSEFSWGAWGEKLFF
d_gene: TRBD1; abundance: few; v_gene: TRBV19; j_gene: TRBJ1-4; CDR3nt: TGTGCCAGTACCTTGGACAGGGAAAATGAAAAACTGTTTTTT; CDR3aa: CASTLDRENEKLFF
d_gene: TRBD2; abundance: .; v_gene: TRBV10-2; j_gene: TRBJ2-1; CDR3nt: TGCGCCAGCAGTGAAGGGTTAGGGACTAGCGGCTACAATGAGCAGTTCTTC; CDR3aa: CASSEGLGTSGYNEQFF
d_gene: .; abundance: once; v_gene: TRBV5-1; j_gene: TRBJ2-1; CDR3nt: TGCGCCAGCAGAGGGGATAACTCCTACAATGAGCAGTTCTTC; CDR3aa: CASRGDNSYNEQFF
d_gene: .; abundance: .; v_gene: TRBV15; j_gene: TRBJ1-1; CDR3nt: TGTGCCACCCTCCCCTTCCCCACTTTTCAGAACACTGAAGCTTTCTTT; CDR3aa: CATLPFPTFQNTEAFF
d_gene: .; abundance: .; v_gene: TRBV6-8; j_gene: TRBJ1-2; CDR3nt: TGTGCCAGCAGCCCTGCTGTCCGGGGGCAGCGTGGCTACACCTTC; CDR3aa: CASSPAVRGQRGYTF